This T cell receptor beta chain is from a study of blood T cells in healthy people across ages (dated by TCRdb to about 2015). At the level of the whole study: Template switching captured roughly one uniquely barcoded TCR beta cDNA molecule per two T cells in model experiments. The study measured age-related changes in TCR beta repertoire diversity using deep sequencing normalized with unique cDNA molecular identifiers. The donors were split into four age groups: young (average 16 years), middle-aged (around 40), aged (roughly 60) and long-lived (82). To avoid experimental bias, donors of different ages were distributed randomly across sequencing lanes. Using the same blood draw, the study looked at two additional independent replicas of 1 million unique cDNA reads for two donors, one aged 18 to 30 and the other aged 80 or older.

Study-wide findings and limitations: Because the CMV infection status of the donors was unknown, age-related changes in expanded clonotypes may potentially have been confounded. Estimates of total diversity based on one million sequenced T cells were considered lower bounds and underestimates. Compared with the aged group, the long-lived group had more naive CD4+ T cells, fewer expanded clones and increased TCR diversity, suggesting age selection. Bulk unsorted PBMC profiling prevented conclusive comparison of naive and antigen-experienced compartments. As age increased, observed TCR beta diversity per million T cells dropped in a roughly linear way, and a significant reduction was already evident by age about 40. Observed TCR beta diversity correlated strongly with the percentage of naive T cells measured by flow cytometry.

The method was 5' RACE. Sequencing instrument: Illumina HiSeq 2500. A second PCR of about 7 to 12 cycles was run with a J-beta primer mix and a sample-barcoded 5' primer. A unique molecular identifier was introduced onto each TCR beta cDNA molecule by a template-switch 5' adaptor carrying 12 random nucleotides. Each sample yielded at least 3 million CDR3-containing paired-end reads. All of the RNA was converted into first-strand cDNA using the Mint cDNA synthesis kit, with a TRBC-specific oligonucleotide serving as the primer. Following uracil-DNA glycosylase treatment, all cDNA underwent a first 18-cycle PCR with the universal primers M1SS and BC2_uni_R. The original pipeline was this. Normalization of each sample was performed by random selection of 1 million high-quality reads, each carrying a distinct molecular identifier. Instead of being binned into consensus sequences, reads with shared molecular identifiers were discarded. MiTCR, set to a Q25 quality threshold and the strictest error-elimination algorithm, was used for CDR3 identification, clonotype clustering and error correction. A nonparametric unseen species model with Euler transformation was used to estimate a lower bound on total TCR beta diversity. TCRdb reran the public reads through fastp at Q25 and MiXCR, keeping productive beta chains. Every distinct CDR3 protein forms one entry, paired with its most common genes and DNA. For this entry, the V and J calls and clone size follow TCRdb and not the study's own pipeline. Present in this sample are over a million distinct CDR3 sequences, approximately 42% of which were seen just once. The ten most abundant clones make up less than 5% of the sample.

Details on this clonotype: Its binding antigen is unknown. Base qualities are missing; no much larger clone stands one base away.

The CDR3 measures 14 amino acids from cysteine to phenylalanine. CDR3 DNA is the only sequence kept; it has 42 bases, read in frame from the first base. Per the germline V gene, SGHDN is the CDR1 and FVKESK is the CDR2. V is cut by 1 base and J by 4 bases, and the space between the germline ends is 10 bases. The roughly 39 donors, aged 6 to 90 years, were systemically healthy Caucasian individuals from Russia. Each donor gave around 9 milliliters of peripheral blood, collected into EDTA-treated Vacutainer tubes. Ficoll-Paque density-gradient centrifugation was used to isolate PBMCs, with at least 6 million per sample. Trizol reagent was used to extract total RNA from PBMCs, with at least 6 micrograms per sample. For every donor, an aliquot of PBMCs went through flow cytometry to measure the percentages of naive CD45RAhigh/CD27high T cells.

The sequence derives from a woman younger than 30 in good health. Sequenced input: blood. The rearrangement combines TRBV14 with TRBJ1-2; too little of a D gene remains to name it. The nucleotides read TGTGCCAGCAGCCAAGCTAACAGCATCTATGGCTACACCTTC. It encodes CASSQANSIYGYTF.